This T cell receptor beta chain was identified in a study of technical replicates of blood from several donors. Measured with immunoSEQ multiplex PCR; TCRdb has only the in-frame clones, and not every one. The sample holds approximately 73,000 clones; more than 85% are singletons and the top ten take approximately 0.26%. CDR3 length: 14 amino acids. Looked up from germline, CDR1 is MDHEN and CDR2 is SYDVKM. Germline trimming cut 6 bases from V and 3 bases from J; bases unmatched to any gene: 6. The origin of this receptor is a human donor in good health. The gene calls are TRBV28 and TRBJ2-7, with TRBD1 identical over 9 bases. The sequenced sample was T cells isolated from PBMCs. This chain's CDR3 is CASRRTGAHYEQYF. CDR3 coding DNA: TGTGCCAGCAGAAGGACAGGGGCCCACTACGAGCAGTACTTC.